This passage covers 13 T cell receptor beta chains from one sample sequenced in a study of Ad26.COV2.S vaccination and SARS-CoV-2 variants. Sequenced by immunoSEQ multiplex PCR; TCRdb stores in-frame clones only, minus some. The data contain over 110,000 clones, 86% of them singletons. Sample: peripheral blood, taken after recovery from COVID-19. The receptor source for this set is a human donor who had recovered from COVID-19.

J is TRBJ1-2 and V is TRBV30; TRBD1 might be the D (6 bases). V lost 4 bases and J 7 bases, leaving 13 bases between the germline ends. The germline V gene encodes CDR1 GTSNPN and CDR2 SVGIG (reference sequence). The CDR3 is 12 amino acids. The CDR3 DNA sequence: TGTGCCTGGATTTGGGACATCGGTGGCTACACCTTC. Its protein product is CAWIWDIGGYTF.

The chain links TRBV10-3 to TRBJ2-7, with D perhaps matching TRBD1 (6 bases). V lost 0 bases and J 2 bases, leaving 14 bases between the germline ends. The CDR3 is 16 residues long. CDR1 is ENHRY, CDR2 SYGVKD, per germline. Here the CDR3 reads CAISESRFKGAYEQYF. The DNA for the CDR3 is TGTGCCATCAGTGAGTCGCGGTTCAAGGGGGCCTACGAGCAGTACTTC.

The CDR3 protein is CASSQGGSNTEAFF. As DNA, the CDR3 is TGTGCCAGCAGCCAGGGAGGTTCTAACACTGAAGCTTTCTTT. The V call is TRBV4-2, the J call TRBJ1-1; D is undetermined. CDR1 and CDR2 (germline): LGHNA, YNFKEQ. This CDR3 has 14 amino acids. Deletions cut 3 bases from V and 2 bases from J, with 10 bases between.

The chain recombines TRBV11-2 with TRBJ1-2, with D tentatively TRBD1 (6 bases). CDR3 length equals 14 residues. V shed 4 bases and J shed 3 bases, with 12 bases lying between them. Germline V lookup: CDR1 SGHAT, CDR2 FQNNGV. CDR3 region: CASSSPGVHYGYTF. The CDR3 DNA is TGTGCCAGCAGCTCGCCAGGGGTTCACTATGGCTACACCTTC.

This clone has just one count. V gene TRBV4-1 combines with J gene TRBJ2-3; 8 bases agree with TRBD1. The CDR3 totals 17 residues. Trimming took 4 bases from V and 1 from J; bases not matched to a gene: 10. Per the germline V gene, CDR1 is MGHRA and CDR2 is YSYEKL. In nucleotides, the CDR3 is TGCGCCAGCAGCCTCGATTCGGACAGGGACGGCACAGATACGCAGTATTTT. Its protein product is CASSLDSDRDGTDTQYF.

The CDR3 DNA reads as TGTGCCAGCAGCTTAGCGTACTACGATTTTAGCACAGATACGCAGTATTTT. As protein: CASSLAYYDFSTDTQYF. The chain combines TRBV7-9 with TRBJ2-3; D unresolved. Trimming took 0 bases from V and 0 from J, leaving 13 bases between them. Germline values: CDR1 SEHNR, CDR2 FQNEAQ (reference sequence). This CDR3 contains 17 residues. Drawing the rest from reference TRBV7-9 and TRBJ2-3, the complete variable domain is DTGVSQNPRHKITKRGQNVTFRCDPISEHNRLYWYRQTLGQGPEFLTYFQNEAQLEKSRLLSDRFSAERPKGSFSTLEIQRTEQGDSAMYLCASSLAYYDFSTDTQYFGPGTRLTVL.

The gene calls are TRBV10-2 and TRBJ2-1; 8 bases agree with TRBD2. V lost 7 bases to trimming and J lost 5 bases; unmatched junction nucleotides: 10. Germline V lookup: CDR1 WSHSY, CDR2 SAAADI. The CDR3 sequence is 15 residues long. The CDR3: CASKPGLVGNNEQFF. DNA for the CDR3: TGCGCCAGCAAACCGGGACTAGTGGGTAACAATGAGCAGTTCTTC.

The CDR3 DNA is TGCGCCAGCAGTGAATCCGGGAACAGGGGGCCTTCACCCCTCCACTTT. Its protein product is CASSESGNRGPSPLHF. The genes are TRBV10-2 and TRBJ1-6, with TRBD1 identical over 9 bases. The CDR3 consists of 16 residues. V dropped 3 bases and J dropped 9; count of bases not matched to a gene: 9. From germline, CDR1 is WSHSY and CDR2 SAAADI.

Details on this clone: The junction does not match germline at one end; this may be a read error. The CDR3: CSVEGLPELIF. The CDR3 nucleotides are TGCAGCGTCGAGGGACTCCCAGAACTGATCTTC. The chain is built from TRBV29-1 and TRBJ2-1; maybe TRBD2 (6 bases). Looked up from germline, CDR1 is SQVTM and CDR2 is ANQGSEA. The CDR3 extends over 11 amino acids.

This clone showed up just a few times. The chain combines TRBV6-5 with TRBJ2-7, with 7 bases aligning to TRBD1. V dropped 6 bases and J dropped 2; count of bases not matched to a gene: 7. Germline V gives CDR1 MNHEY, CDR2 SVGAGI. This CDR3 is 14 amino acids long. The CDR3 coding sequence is TGTGCCAGCAGAAAACCGACAGGGACCTACGAGCAGTACTTC. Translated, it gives CASRKPTGTYEQYF.

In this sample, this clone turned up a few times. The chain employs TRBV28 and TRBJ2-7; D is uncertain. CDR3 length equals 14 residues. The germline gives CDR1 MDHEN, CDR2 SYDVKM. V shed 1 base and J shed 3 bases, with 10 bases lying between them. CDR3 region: CASSLYVSYYEQYF. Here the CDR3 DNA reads TGTGCCAGCAGTTTATACGTATCCTACTACGAGCAGTACTTC.

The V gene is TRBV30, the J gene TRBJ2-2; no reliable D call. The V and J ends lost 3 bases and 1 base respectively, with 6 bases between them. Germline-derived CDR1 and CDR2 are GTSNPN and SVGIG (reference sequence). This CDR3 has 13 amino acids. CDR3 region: CAWSAGNTGELFF. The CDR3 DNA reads TGTGCCTGGAGCGCAGGGAACACCGGGGAGCTGTTTTTT. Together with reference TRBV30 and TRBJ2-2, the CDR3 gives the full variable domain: SQTIHQWPATLVQPVGSPLSLECTVEGTSNPNLYWYRQAAGRGLQLLFYSVGIGQISSEVPQNLSASRPQDRQFILSSKKLLLSDSGFYLCAWSAGNTGELFFGEGSRLTVL.

Written as DNA, the CDR3 is TGTGCCAGCAGTGCTATTGGCCGGGGAAGCAATCAGCCCCAGCATTTT. Residues: CASSAIGRGSNQPQHF. The J gene is TRBJ1-5, the V gene TRBV28; D unclear. The CDR3 loop spans 16 amino acids. CDR1 and CDR2 (germline): MDHEN, SYDVKM. V lost 5 bases and J lost 1, with 15 bases in between. Complete variable domain (other parts from reference TRBV28 and TRBJ1-5): DVKVTQSSRYLVKRTGEKVFLECVQDMDHENMFWYRQDPGLGLRLIYFSYDVKMKEKGDIPEGYSVSREKKERFSLILESASTNQTSMYLCASSAIGRGSNQPQHFGDGTRLSIL.